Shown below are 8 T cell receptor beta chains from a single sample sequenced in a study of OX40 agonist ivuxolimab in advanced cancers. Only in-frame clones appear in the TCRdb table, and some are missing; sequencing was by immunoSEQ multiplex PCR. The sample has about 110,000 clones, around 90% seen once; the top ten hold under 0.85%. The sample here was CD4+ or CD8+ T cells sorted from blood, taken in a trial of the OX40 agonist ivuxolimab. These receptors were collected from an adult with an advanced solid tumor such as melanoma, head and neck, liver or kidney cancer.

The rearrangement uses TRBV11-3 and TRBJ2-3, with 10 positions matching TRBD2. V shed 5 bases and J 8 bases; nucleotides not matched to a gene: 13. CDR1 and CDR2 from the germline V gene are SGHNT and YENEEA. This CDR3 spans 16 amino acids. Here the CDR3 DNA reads TGTGCCAGCAGCCCCGGGACTAGCGCTGGAATGGGTACGCAGTATTTT. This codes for CASSPGTSAGMGTQYF.

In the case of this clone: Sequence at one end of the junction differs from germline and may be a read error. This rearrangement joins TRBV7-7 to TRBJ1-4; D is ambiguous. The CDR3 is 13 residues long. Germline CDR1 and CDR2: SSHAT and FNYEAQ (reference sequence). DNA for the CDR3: TGTGCTAGCAGCCCGGATCTAAATGAAAAACTGTTTTTT. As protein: CASSPDLNEKLFF. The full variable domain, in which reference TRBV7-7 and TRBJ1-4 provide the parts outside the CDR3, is GAGVSQSPRYKVTKRGQDVTLRCDPISSHATLYWYQQALGQGPEFLTYFNYEAQPDKSGLPSDRFSAERPEGSISTLTIQRTEQRDSAMYRCASSPDLNEKLFFGSGTQLSVL.

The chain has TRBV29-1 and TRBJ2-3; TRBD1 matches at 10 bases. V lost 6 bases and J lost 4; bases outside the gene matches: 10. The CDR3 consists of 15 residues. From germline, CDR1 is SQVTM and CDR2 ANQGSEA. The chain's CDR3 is CSVTRRDRGSDTQYF. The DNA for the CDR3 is TGCAGCGTCACCCGCCGGGACAGGGGATCAGATACGCAGTATTTT.

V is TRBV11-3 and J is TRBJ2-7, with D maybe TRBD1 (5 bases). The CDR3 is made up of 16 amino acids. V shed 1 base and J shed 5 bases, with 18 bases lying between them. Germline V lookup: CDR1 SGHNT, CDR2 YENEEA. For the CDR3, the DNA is TGTGCCAGCAGCTTAGGGTGGCAGGGAATCGTCAACGAGCAGTACTTC. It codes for CASSLGWQGIVNEQYF.

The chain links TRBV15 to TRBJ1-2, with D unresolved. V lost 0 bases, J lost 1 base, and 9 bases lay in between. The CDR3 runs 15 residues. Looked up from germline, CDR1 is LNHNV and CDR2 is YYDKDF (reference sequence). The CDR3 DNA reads TGTGCCACCAGCAGAGATCGCGCGAATAACTATGGCTACACCTTC. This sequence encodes CATSRDRANNYGYTF.

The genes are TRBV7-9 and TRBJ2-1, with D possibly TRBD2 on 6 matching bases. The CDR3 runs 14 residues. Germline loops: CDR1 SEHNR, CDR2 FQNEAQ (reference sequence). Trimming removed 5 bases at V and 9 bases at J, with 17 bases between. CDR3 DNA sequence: TGTGCCAGCAGCGGGTCCGGGACTCGGAGTGAGCAGTTCTTC. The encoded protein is CASSGSGTRSEQFF. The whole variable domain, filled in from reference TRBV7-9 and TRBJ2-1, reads DTGVSQNPRHKITKRGQNVTFRCDPISEHNRLYWYRQTLGQGPEFLTYFQNEAQLEKSRLLSDRFSAERPKGSFSTLEIQRTEQGDSAMYLCASSGSGTRSEQFFGPGTRLTVL.

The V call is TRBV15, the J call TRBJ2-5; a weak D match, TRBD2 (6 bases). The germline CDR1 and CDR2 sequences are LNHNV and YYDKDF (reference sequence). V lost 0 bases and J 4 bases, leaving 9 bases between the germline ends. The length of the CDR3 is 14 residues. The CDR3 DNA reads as TGTGCCACCAGCAGAGATCTCGGGGGAGAGACCCAGTACTTC. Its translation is CATSRDLGGETQYF.

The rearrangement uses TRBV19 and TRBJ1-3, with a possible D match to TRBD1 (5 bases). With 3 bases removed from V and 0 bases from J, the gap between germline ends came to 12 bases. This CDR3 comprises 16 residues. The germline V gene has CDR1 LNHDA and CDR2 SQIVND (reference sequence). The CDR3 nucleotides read TGTGCCAGTAGTATTTACTCCGGGACCTCTGGAAACACCATATATTTT. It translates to CASSIYSGTSGNTIYF.